These 10 T cell receptor beta chains came from one sample sequenced in a study of metastatic and nonmetastatic thyroid tumors. Treatment of any kind had been given to no patient before thyroid surgery. Through MiXCR, TCRdb re-clonotyped the PCR reads. The top ten clones hold more than 20% of a sample with 15,000 to 20,000 clones, approximately 32% of them seen once. What was sequenced was adjacent normal tissue. All receptors come from a female donor with papillary thyroid cancer or a benign thyroid nodule (not recorded which). Some clones in this sample may be carry-over from other donors' samples.

The chain joins TRBV28 to TRBJ2-7, with 8 bases identical to TRBD2. Germline V CDR1 and CDR2: MDHEN, SYDVKM. Unmatched junction bases numbered 10, after V lost 4 bases and J lost 5 bases. This CDR3 region has 15 residues. The CDR3 sequence is CASSSPISGKDEQYF. The CDR3 DNA reads TGTGCCAGCAGTTCCCCGATTAGCGGGAAAGACGAGCAGTACTTC.

By share, this clone counts as medium-sized. The V and J genes are TRBV7-2 and TRBJ1-6; the D gene is possibly TRBD1 (6 bases). Trimming cost V 1 base and J 13 bases, with 14 bases left between them. Germline CDR1 reads SGHTA; CDR2 reads FQGNSA. The CDR3 totals 14 residues. The CDR3 bases are TGTGCCAGCAGCTTAGGACAGGATTTGGGGCCCCTCCACTTT. This sequence encodes CASSLGQDLGPLHF. Filled out from reference TRBV7-2 and TRBJ1-6, the complete variable domain reads GAGVSQSPSNKVTEKGKDVELRCDPISGHTALYWYRQSLGQGLEFLIYFQGNSAPDKSGLPSDRFSAERTGGSVSTLTIQRTQQEDSAVYLCASSLGQDLGPLHFGNGTRLTVT.

This clone is deemed medium-sized (0.01 to 0.1%). V is TRBV19 and J is TRBJ1-1; D gene unclear. The V and J ends lost 6 bases and 0 bases respectively, with 11 bases between them. Germline CDR1 LNHDA, CDR2 SQIVND (reference sequence). There are 14 residues in the CDR3. CDR3 residues: CASSPGRLNTEAFF. The CDR3 DNA reads TGTGCCAGTAGCCCCGGACGGTTGAACACTGAAGCTTTCTTT.

This clone was counted ten times or more. No conserved phenylalanine or tryptophan ends this CDR3, so it is likely a read error. No DNA is shown, since the ends of the CDR3 on it are uncertain; the CDR3 is the one TCRdb lists. The chain has TRBV5-1 and TRBJ1-2; the D segment call TRBD1 is taken from the table without a DNA check. The CDR3 is made up of 12 amino acids, end residues included. Per germline, CDR1 SGHRS and CDR2 YFSETQ. This chain's CDR3 is CASSLDGASLHI.

This clone was observed a few times. The genes are TRBV2 and TRBJ2-3, with TRBD1 as a possible D gene (6 bases). The CDR3 extends over 14 amino acids. Germline values: CDR1 SNHLY, CDR2 FYNNEI. Trimming took 8 bases from V and 1 from J, leaving 13 bases between them. Written as DNA, the CDR3 is TGTGCCAGCGAGACAGGTGGGCGCACAGATACGCAGTATTTT. As protein: CASETGGRTDTQYF.

This chain uses TRBV6-1 with TRBJ1-5, with D possibly being TRBD1 (6 bases). The germline V and J ends were trimmed by 6 bases and 4 bases, with 19 bases remaining between them. This CDR3 spans 16 amino acids. Per the germline V gene, CDR1 is MNHNS and CDR2 is SASEGT. The CDR3 here is CASRRTGSGFNQPQHF. CDR3 nucleotides: TGTGCCAGCAGGCGAACAGGGTCGGGGTTTAATCAGCCCCAGCATTTT.

This clone is termed medium-sized. This sequence joins TRBV6-1 and TRBJ2-2; TRBD1 is a possible D gene (7 bases). Trimming shortened V by 3 bases and J by 7 bases, and 15 bases separated the two germline ends. This CDR3 has 15 residues. CDR1 MNHNS and CDR2 SASEGT come from the germline V gene. The CDR3 loop is CASSEVSGGIGELFF. In DNA form, the CDR3 reads TGTGCCAGCAGTGAGGTTTCAGGGGGGATCGGGGAGCTGTTTTTT.

This sequence joins TRBV30 and TRBJ2-7; TRBD2 matches at 7 bases. CDR1 is GTSNPN and CDR2 is SVGIG in the germline V gene (reference sequence). The CDR3 is made up of 12 amino acids. The CDR3 reads CAVSGGPGEQYF. The DNA for the CDR3 is TGTGCGGTGTCGGGAGGTCCGGGGGAGCAGTACTTC.

Ten or more counts support this clone. V gene TRBV9 combines with J gene TRBJ1-1, with TRBD1 matching 7 bases. The germline V gene has CDR1 SGDLS and CDR2 YYNGEE. The CDR3 spans 15 residues. V shed 3 bases, J shed 1 base, and the junction held 6 bases outside the gene matches. The CDR3 nucleotides read TGTGCCAGCAGCGCATCCACAGGGGAGAACACTGAAGCTTTCTTT. It yields the protein CASSASTGENTEAFF.

The chain uses TRBV6-5 and TRBJ2-7; no firm D call. V was cut by 0 bases and J by 0 bases, with 15 bases left in between. CDR3 length equals 17 residues. The germline V gene encodes CDR1 MNHEY and CDR2 SVGAGI. CDR3 in DNA: TGTGCCAGCAGTTACTCTCCCCCGGCGAAGGGCTCCTACGAGCAGTACTTC. Protein sequence: CASSYSPPAKGSYEQYF.